This T cell receptor beta chain was sequenced in a study of graft-versus-host responses after intestinal transplantation. Study summary: Isolated intestinal, liver-intestinal, or multivisceral transplants were what recipients had.

General study points: Those patients showing graft-donor T cell macrochimerism displayed high graft-versus-host to host-versus-graft clonal ratios in allografts. GvH clones turned up in recipient marrow; some had shown up first in ileum or blood.

V lost 5 bases, J lost 8 bases, and 18 bases lay in between. Germline values: CDR1 SGHTA, CDR2 FQGNSA. The CDR3 extends over 15 amino acids. The protocol was immunoSEQ multiplex PCR, while the TCRdb copy is restricted to in-frame clones and leaves out a portion. The top ten clones hold roughly 4.5% of a sample with fewer than 45,000 clones, 91% of them seen once. To note about this clone: What it binds is unknown.

The chain couples TRBV7-2 to TRBJ1-4; no firm D call. Sequencing used PBMCs, obtained 524 days after transplant. The clonotype originates from a human patient who received an intestinal transplant, so some T cells may come from the graft donor. CDR3 sequence (DNA): TGTGCCAGCAGCCCTCAGTCAGGTTTACGGGAAAAACTGTTTTTT. It yields the protein CASSPQSGLREKLFF.